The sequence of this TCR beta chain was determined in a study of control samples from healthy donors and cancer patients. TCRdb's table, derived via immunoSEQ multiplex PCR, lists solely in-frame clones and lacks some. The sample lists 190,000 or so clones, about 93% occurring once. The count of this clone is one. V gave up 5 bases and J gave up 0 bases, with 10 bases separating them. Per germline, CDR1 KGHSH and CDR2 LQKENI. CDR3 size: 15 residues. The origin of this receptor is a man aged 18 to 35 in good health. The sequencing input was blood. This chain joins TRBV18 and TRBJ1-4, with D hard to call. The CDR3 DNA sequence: TGTGCCAGCTCAGCCACGATTGCAACTAATGAAAAACTGTTTTTT. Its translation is CASSATIATNEKLFF.